A single sample gave rise to the 13 T cell receptor beta chains below, sequenced in a study of Ad26.COV2.S vaccination and SARS-CoV-2 variants. Stated treatment: some 19 received Ad26.COV2.S at low or high dose, single or two shots; about 5 received placebo; per-sample allocation not given. Following the first vaccine or placebo injection, samples were taken on day 63. The protocol was immunoSEQ multiplex PCR, while the TCRdb copy is restricted to in-frame clones and leaves out a portion. The sample has 500,000 or so clones, 80% to 90% seen once; the top ten hold 2.5% to 3%. This sample comprised peripheral blood, obtained in a trial of Ad26.COV2.S vaccine versus placebo. These receptors were collected from a person aged 18-65 years who received the Ad26.COV2.S COVID-19 vaccine or a placebo.

The rearrangement uses TRBV5-1 and TRBJ2-7; TRBD2 is a possible D gene (5 bases). Trimming removed 4 bases at V and 5 bases at J, with 19 bases between. Germline V CDR1 and CDR2: SGHRS, YFSETQ. The CDR3 is made up of 15 amino acids. CDR3 in amino acids: CASSVPDSSTDEQYF. The CDR3 DNA sequence: TGCGCCAGCAGCGTACCGGACTCGTCAACGGACGAGCAGTACTTC.

V gene TRBV5-4 combines with J gene TRBJ2-5, with D maybe TRBD1 (6 bases). The CDR3 consists of 15 residues. The V gene's germline CDR1 is SGHNT and CDR2 YYREEE (reference sequence). Trimming left V 5 bases short and J 0 bases short, with 14 bases between. The chain's CDR3 is CASSPNRAYQETQYF. The CDR3 coding sequence is TGTGCCAGCAGTCCCAACAGGGCGTACCAAGAGACCCAGTACTTC.

The CDR3 sequence: CASSQRFGVFF. CDR3 nucleotide sequence: TGTGCCAGCAGCCAGCGATTTGGGGTATTCTTC. The genes are TRBV3-1 (or the pseudogene TRBV3-2) and TRBJ2-1; the D is unclear. From germline, CDR1 is LGHDT and CDR2 YNNKEL (reference sequence). There are 11 residues in the CDR3. Trimming pared 3 bases from V and 16 bases from J, leaving 13 bases between.

The chain links TRBV4-2 to TRBJ1-5, with D perhaps TRBD1 (6 bases). Between the trimmed V and J ends, which lost 0 bases and 3 bases, there was a span of 9 bases. CDR3 size: 15 residues. Germline CDR1 and CDR2: LGHNA and YNFKEQ. The CDR3 reads CASSQDWGANQPQHF. The CDR3 nucleotides are TGTGCCAGCAGCCAAGATTGGGGGGCCAATCAGCCCCAGCATTTT.

The CDR3 reads CASTWTSWGGEQYV. CDR3 in DNA: TGTGCCAGCACCTGGACTAGCTGGGGGGGCGAGCAGTACGTC. V gene TRBV2 combines with J gene TRBJ2-7; 8 bases line up with TRBD2. Germline V gene data show CDR1 as SNHLY and CDR2 as FYNNEI. V shed 7 bases and J 6 bases; nucleotides not matched to a gene: 11. The CDR3 spans 14 residues.

V and J are TRBV4-1 and TRBJ1-5, with D possibly matching TRBD1 (5 bases). Germline assignment: CDR1 MGHRA and CDR2 YSYEKL. The length of the CDR3 is 15 residues. With 1 base removed from V and 7 bases from J, the gap between germline ends came to 14 bases. The chain's CDR3 is CASSQGTGLWQPQHF. As DNA, the CDR3 is TGCGCCAGCAGCCAAGGTACAGGCCTTTGGCAGCCCCAGCATTTT.

This sequence joins TRBV5-3 and TRBJ2-7, with 8 bases identical to TRBD1. TRBV5-3 is noted as an ORF with a role that remains uncertain. CDR3 length equals 19 residues. The V and J ends lost 2 bases and 4 bases, in that order; junction bases with no gene match: 20. CDR3 loop: CARSFRPGPQGQVPYEQYF. CDR3 DNA sequence: TGTGCCAGAAGCTTTAGGCCCGGCCCGCAGGGACAGGTGCCATACGAGCAGTACTTC.

This clone was seen a single time. This sequence joins TRBV29-1 and TRBJ2-7; TRBD1 matches at 9 bases. The CDR3 contains 13 residues. Germline assignment: CDR1 SQVTM and CDR2 ANQGSEA. V trimming: 4 bases; J trimming: 2 bases; junction bases outside the gene matches: 3. The CDR3 sequence: CSVGTGDTYEQYF. The DNA of the CDR3 is TGCAGCGTTGGGACAGGGGACACCTACGAGCAGTACTTC.

The J gene is TRBJ1-1, the V gene TRBV2, with 9 bases identical to TRBD1. The CDR3 has 13 amino acids. Germline V gene data show CDR1 as SNHLY and CDR2 as FYNNEI. V dropped 6 bases and J dropped 5; count of bases not matched to a gene: 4. The CDR3 protein is CASRQDRGTEAFF. DNA for the CDR3: TGTGCCAGCAGGCAGGACAGGGGAACTGAAGCTTTCTTT.

The rearrangement joins TRBV7-9 to TRBJ2-5, with D possibly TRBD1 on 6 matching bases. From germline, CDR1 is SEHNR and CDR2 FQNEAQ (reference sequence). The V gene lost 1 base and the J gene lost 3 bases, with 12 bases spanning the gap. This CDR3 has 15 residues. The CDR3 spells CASSLGQAREETQYF. As DNA, the CDR3 is TGTGCCAGCAGCTTAGGACAGGCCCGAGAAGAGACCCAGTACTTC.

This clone has only one observation. This rearrangement joins TRBV10-3 to TRBJ2-1, with D perhaps being TRBD1 or TRBD2 (5 bases each). V dropped 3 bases and J dropped 9 bases, with 21 bases sitting between them. In germline, CDR1 is ENHRY, CDR2 SYGVKD. The CDR3 loop spans 16 amino acids. The CDR3 coding sequence is TGTGCCATCAGTGAATTAGTGGCGACTGGGGACGGTGAGCAGTTCTTC. Its protein product is CAISELVATGDGEQFF.

The CDR3 bases are TGTGCCAGCTCACCACCGCCAGGGTGGGGCTATGGCTACACCTTC. Translating it yields CASSPPPGWGYGYTF. This chain links TRBV18 with TRBJ1-2; a possible D gene is TRBD1 (5 bases). The germline CDR1 and CDR2 sequences are KGHSH and LQKENI. Trimming pared 0 bases from V and 4 bases from J, leaving 12 bases between. This CDR3 contains 15 residues.

The chain's CDR3 is CASSFPNQPQHF. The CDR3 DNA is TGTGCCAGCAGTTTCCCGAATCAGCCCCAGCATTTT. The V gene is TRBV28, the J gene TRBJ1-5; D gene unclear. Germline V gives CDR1 MDHEN, CDR2 SYDVKM. Trimming cost V 3 bases and J 4 bases, with 4 bases left between them. The CDR3 runs 12 residues.